The 5 T cell receptor beta chains given below trace back to one sample, sequenced in a study of CD8+ T cells in alopecia areata. Following RNA extraction, reverse transcription yielded cDNA that acted as the sequencing template. The method was immunoSEQ multiplex PCR; TCRdb's version includes in-frame clones alone and lacks a portion of them. The sample carries under 350,000 clones, roughly 64% recorded once. Treatment specified: oral pan-JAK inhibitor, 5-10 mg twice daily. The sample here was CD4+ T cells sorted from blood, taken at week 24, from a patient treated with tofacitinib. All receptors come from a human donor with alopecia areata.

The J gene is TRBJ2-2, the V gene TRBV10-3, with D perhaps being TRBD1 or TRBD2 (5 bases each). This CDR3 is built from 16 residues. V was cut by 4 bases and J by 6 bases, with 18 bases left in between. In germline, CDR1 is ENHRY, CDR2 SYGVKD. The CDR3 sequence: CAISGDGVTLSGELFF. CDR3 sequence (DNA): TGTGCCATCAGTGGGGACGGGGTTACTCTCTCCGGGGAGCTGTTTTTT.

This clone has more than one count but fewer than ten. The gene calls are TRBV9 and TRBJ1-1; 9 nucleotides match TRBD1. V lost 1 base and J lost 9; bases outside the gene matches: 10. CDR1 is SGDLS and CDR2 is YYNGEE in the germline V gene. The CDR3 spans 15 residues. In DNA form, the CDR3 reads TGTGCCAGCAGCGTATTACAGGGGGCGCAGGATCAAGCTTTCTTT. Residues: CASSVLQGAQDQAFF.

The rearrangement links TRBV7-2 to TRBJ2-7; D remains unclear. From germline, CDR1 is SGHTA and CDR2 FQGNSA. V gave up 4 bases and J gave up 3 bases, with 13 bases separating them. The CDR3 is 14 residues long. The CDR3 region is CASSSPPTHYEQYF. The CDR3, as DNA: TGTGCCAGCAGCTCCCCGCCCACTCACTACGAGCAGTACTTC.

The chain recombines TRBV18 with TRBJ2-7; D is unclear. CDR1 and CDR2 (germline): KGHSH, LQKENI. Trimming cost V 3 bases and J 3 bases, with 15 bases left between them. The CDR3 contains 15 residues. CDR3 region: CASSPGPNLGYEQYF. The CDR3 coding sequence is TGTGCCAGCTCACCGGGTCCCAACCTGGGCTACGAGCAGTACTTC.

The V and J genes are TRBV28 and TRBJ1-5; D is ambiguous. Germline V gives CDR1 MDHEN, CDR2 SYDVKM. This CDR3 is built from 11 residues. The ends were cut back, 5 bases at V and 4 bases at J, with 3 bases in the middle. For the CDR3, the DNA is TGTGCCAGCAGTGGAAATCAGCCCCAGCATTTT. It translates to CASSGNQPQHF.